One and the same sample provided the 10 T cell receptor beta chains below, sequenced in a study of blood T cell repertoires in COVID-19. Measured with immunoSEQ multiplex PCR; TCRdb has only the in-frame clones, and not every one. This sample has some 270,000 clones, with around nine tenths found just once. Input material: PBMCs or T cells enriched from blood (not recorded which). The receptors shown here come from a woman in her forties who had been exposed to COVID-19.

The rearrangement joins TRBV3-1 (or the pseudogene TRBV3-2) to TRBJ2-3; 9 bases align to TRBD2. The germline V gene has CDR1 LGHDT and CDR2 YNNKEL (reference sequence). CDR3 length: 15 residues. Germline trimming cut 4 bases from V and 4 bases from J; bases unmatched to any gene: 6. The CDR3 spells CASSRAGGFADTQYF. The CDR3 region has the DNA TGTGCCAGCAGCCGAGCGGGGGGTTTTGCAGATACGCAGTATTTT.

This chain uses TRBV29-1 with TRBJ1-1; 9 bases match TRBD1. J gave up 1 base and V 5 bases, and 2 bases lay outside the gene matches. Per the germline V gene, CDR1 is SQVTM and CDR2 is ANQGSEA. The CDR3 totals 13 residues. Here the CDR3 reads CSVRQGGNTEAFF. The CDR3, as DNA: TGCAGCGTTAGACAGGGGGGGAACACTGAAGCTTTCTTT.

This clone showed up just once. An end of the junction differs from the germline gene, which may be a read error. The J gene is TRBJ1-1, the V gene TRBV24-1; 7 bases are a match to TRBD1. This CDR3 has 14 residues. CDR1 is KGHDR, CDR2 SFDVKD, per germline. CDR3 in amino acids: CATSDLDRVTGAFF. CDR3 bases: TGTGCCACCAGTGATTTGGACAGGGTGACTGGAGCTTTCTTT.

This clone was detected only a few times. V and J are TRBV7-2 and TRBJ1-1, with TRBD1 matching over 10 bases. The trim removed 5 bases at V and 11 bases at J, leaving 11 bases unmatched. Germline assignment: CDR1 SGHTA and CDR2 FQGNSA. The CDR3 consists of 14 residues. The CDR3 DNA reads TGTGCCAGCAGCCCTAGACAGGGGGCTGAGGTGGCTTTCTTT. This encodes CASSPRQGAEVAFF.

This chain links TRBV19 with TRBJ2-1; 7 bases match TRBD2. The ends lost 1 base at V and 1 base at J; junction bases unmatched: 1. The V gene's germline CDR1 is LNHDA and CDR2 SQIVND (reference sequence). The CDR3 is 15 amino acids. The CDR3 DNA is TGTGCCAGTAGTATAGGGGGAGGGTCCTACAATGAGCAGTTCTTC. Its protein is CASSIGGGSYNEQFF.

The chain carries TRBV15 and TRBJ2-2; TRBD1 matches at 8 bases. There are 18 residues in the CDR3. Germline CDR1 reads LNHNV; CDR2 reads YYDKDF (reference sequence). The V gene end was trimmed by 0 bases and the J gene end by 7 bases; junction bases not matched to a gene: 13. CDR3 amino acids: CATSRDLTAAGGIGELFF. The CDR3 region has the DNA TGTGCCACCAGCAGAGATCTGACGGCGGCAGGGGGCATCGGGGAGCTGTTTTTT.

This CDR3 is CASSRLQPGELFF. The CDR3 DNA reads TGTGCCAGCAGCCGATTACAGCCCGGGGAGCTGTTTTTT. The chain has TRBV11-3 and TRBJ2-2; D is uncertain. The V gene lost 5 bases and the J gene lost 6 bases, with 10 bases spanning the gap. The CDR3 loop spans 13 amino acids. Per the germline V gene, CDR1 is SGHNT and CDR2 is YENEEA. Using reference TRBV11-3 and TRBJ2-2 for the parts outside the CDR3, the full variable domain is EAGVVQSPRYKIIEKKQPVAFWCNPISGHNTLYWYLQNLGQGPELLIRYENEEAVDDSQLPKDRFSAERLKGVDSTLKIQPAELGDSAVYLCASSRLQPGELFFGEGSRLTVL.

This chain connects TRBV12-3 or TRBV12-4 to TRBJ2-3, with D unresolved. V lost 2 bases and J lost 6, with 9 bases in between. The CDR3 is made up of 13 amino acids. The CDR3 loop reads CASSLMVQDTQYF. In nucleotides, the CDR3 is TGTGCCAGCAGTTTAATGGTTCAGGATACGCAGTATTTT.

This clone is a singleton in its sample. The rearrangement uses TRBV5-1 and TRBJ2-1; 16 nucleotides align to TRBD2. The CDR3 spans 16 residues. The V segment lost 6 bases and the J segment 10 bases; nucleotides outside the gene matches: 10. Germline CDR1 SGHRS, CDR2 YFSETQ. The CDR3 DNA sequence: TGCGCCAGCACCCTACCCGGGACTAGCGGGGGGGGCGAGCAGTTCTTC. Its protein product is CASTLPGTSGGGEQFF. Full variable domain (missing parts from reference TRBV5-1 and TRBJ2-1): KAGVTQTPRYLIKTRGQQVTLSCSPISGHRSVSWYQQTPGQGLQFLFEYFSETQRNKGNFPGRFSGRQFSNSRSEMNVSTLELGDSALYLCASTLPGTSGGGEQFFGPGTRLTVL.

This clone was picked up one time. The rearrangement joins TRBV19 to TRBJ1-5, with 8 bases identical to TRBD1. Germline loops: CDR1 LNHDA, CDR2 SQIVND (reference sequence). J gave up 4 bases and V 2 bases, and 1 base lay outside the gene matches. The CDR3 is 14 amino acids. The CDR3 coding sequence is TGTGCCAGTAGTATACGGACAGGGAATCAGCCCCAGCATTTT. Translation gives CASSIRTGNQPQHF.